One sample yielded the 12 T cell receptor beta chains listed below, sequenced in a study of shared clonotypes between healthy human individuals. This table comes from immunoSEQ multiplex PCR, and its TCRdb copy is limited to in-frame clones, with some not included. The data show more than 2 million clones, 90% to 95% seen once. Input material: naive CD4+ T cells sorted from blood. The subset here: CD45RA+ positively selected. These receptors were taken from a man aged 18 to 30 in good health.

The rearrangement joins TRBV5-1 to TRBJ1-3; tentative D call: TRBD1 (6 bases). The V end was cut by 3 bases, the J end by 2 bases, with 18 bases between. This CDR3 region has 17 residues. Germline V lookup: CDR1 SGHRS, CDR2 YFSETQ. The CDR3 sequence: CASSSRITGTTGNTIYF. The CDR3 DNA reads as TGCGCCAGCAGCTCGCGGATCACCGGGACAACTGGAAACACCATATATTTT.

CDR3 residues: CASSPSDSLFGYGYTF. Written as DNA, the CDR3 is TGTGCCAGCAGCCCTTCGGACTCCTTATTCGGTTATGGCTACACCTTC. The gene calls are TRBV11-2 and TRBJ1-2, with D unresolved. This CDR3 is built from 16 residues. Deletions cut 5 bases from V and 5 bases from J, with 21 bases between. The germline V gene encodes CDR1 SGHAT and CDR2 FQNNGV.

This clone was seen only once. This chain joins TRBV27 and TRBJ2-5, with D maybe TRBD1 (5 bases). Trimming removed 6 bases from V and 7 bases from J, with 15 bases in between. Germline values: CDR1 MNHEY, CDR2 SMNVEV (reference sequence). There are 13 residues in the CDR3. In nucleotides, the CDR3 is TGTGCCAGCAGACTCGGACAATTAGGGACCCAGTACTTC. Amino acid sequence: CASRLGQLGTQYF.

The rearrangement uses TRBV6-5 and TRBJ2-7; TRBD1 matches at 8 bases. The trim removed 6 bases at V and 2 bases at J, leaving 9 bases unmatched. Germline CDR1 and CDR2: MNHEY and SVGAGI. The CDR3 covers 15 residues. CDR3 in DNA: TGTGCCAGCAGGCATGGACAGGGCGAAACCTACGAGCAGTACTTC. Translation gives CASRHGQGETYEQYF.

This chain links TRBV30 with TRBJ1-4, with D possibly TRBD1 on 6 matching bases. Trimming left V 5 bases short and J 4 bases short, with 11 bases between. The CDR3 contains 13 residues. Germline CDR1 and CDR2: GTSNPN and SVGIG (reference sequence). The CDR3 nucleotides read TGTGCCTGGGATGGACAGCTTAATGAAAAACTGTTTTTT. Encoded protein: CAWDGQLNEKLFF.

The CDR3 sequence: CASSPGKGKQETQYF. The CDR3 region has the DNA TGTGCCAGCAGCCCCGGGAAGGGAAAACAAGAGACCCAGTACTTC. The chain recombines TRBV7-2 with TRBJ2-5; possible D gene TRBD2, 5 bases. CDR3 length: 15 residues. Trimming pared 5 bases from V and 2 bases from J, leaving 15 bases between. Germline CDR1 is SGHTA and CDR2 is FQGNSA.

The chain couples TRBV5-1 to TRBJ2-1; 7 bases line up with TRBD2. CDR1 is SGHRS and CDR2 is YFSETQ in the germline V gene. CDR3 length: 15 amino acids. The trim removed 1 base at V and 7 bases at J, leaving 8 bases unmatched. CDR3 protein: CASSLLPGLSNEQFF. The CDR3 region has the DNA TGCGCCAGCAGCTTGTTACCGGGACTATCAAATGAGCAGTTCTTC.

J is TRBJ2-7 and V is TRBV29-1, with TRBD2 as a possible D gene (7 bases). This CDR3 region has 14 residues. Germline-derived CDR1 and CDR2 are SQVTM and ANQGSEA. With 8 bases removed from V and 2 bases from J, the gap between germline ends came to 19 bases. The CDR3 loop is CSPKGGGLPYEQYF. In DNA, the CDR3 is TGCAGCCCGAAGGGGGGGGGTTTACCCTACGAGCAGTACTTC.

The genes are TRBV7-9 and TRBJ2-5; TRBD2 aligns across 12 bases. This CDR3 has 16 amino acids. Unmatched junction bases numbered 8, after V lost 5 bases and J lost 4 bases. The V gene's germline CDR1 is SEHNR and CDR2 FQNEAQ (reference sequence). The CDR3 loop reads CASSPPSGRVAETQYF. The CDR3 coding sequence is TGTGCCAGCAGCCCGCCTAGCGGGAGGGTGGCAGAGACCCAGTACTTC.

The rearrangement joins TRBV9 to TRBJ2-2; the match to TRBD1 covers 8 bases. J lost 5 bases, V lost 3 bases, and 6 bases had no gene match. Germline assignment: CDR1 SGDLS and CDR2 YYNGEE. The CDR3 loop spans 15 amino acids. The CDR3 nucleotides read TGTGCCAGCAGCGAGGACAGGGTTGGTACCGGGGAGCTGTTTTTT. It encodes CASSEDRVGTGELFF.

This rearrangement joins TRBV6-6 to TRBJ1-6, with TRBD1 as a possible D gene (5 bases). The CDR3 is 13 residues long. V lost 2 bases and J 8 bases, leaving 7 bases between the germline ends. Germline lookup yields CDR1 MNHNY and CDR2 SVGAGI (reference sequence). In DNA form, the CDR3 reads TGTGCCAGCAGTTACGACAGAGATTCACCCCTCCACTTT. This encodes CASSYDRDSPLHF.

The V gene is TRBV7-2, the J gene TRBJ1-5, with no clear D. The CDR3 is made up of 14 amino acids. Germline V CDR1 and CDR2: SGHTA, FQGNSA. Trimming took off 1 base at V and 7 bases at J, with 11 bases between the two ends. The CDR3: CASSLDLGEQPQHF. As DNA, the CDR3 is TGTGCCAGCAGCTTAGATTTGGGTGAACAGCCCCAGCATTTT.